A single sample gave rise to the 26 T cell receptor beta chains below, sequenced in a study of T cell responses to AZD1222 COVID-19 vaccine. This table comes from immunoSEQ multiplex PCR, and its TCRdb copy is limited to in-frame clones, with some not included. Of 250,000 to 300,000 clones in the sample, 85% to 95% were seen once. The sequencing used peripheral blood, collected 28 days after the second AZD1222 dose. The origin of the receptors is an adult who received the AZD1222 COVID-19 vaccine.

The rearrangement joins TRBV5-4 to TRBJ1-1; 7 bases agree with TRBD1. CDR3 length: 15 residues. The V gene's germline CDR1 is SGHNT and CDR2 YYREEE (reference sequence). Trimming took 3 bases from V and 5 from J; bases not matched to a gene: 10. The CDR3 DNA sequence: TGTGCCAGCAGCTCCGCAGGGGGGATCCGGACTGAAGCTTTCTTT. It is translated as CASSSAGGIRTEAFF.

This chain joins TRBV19 and TRBJ2-7, with TRBD1 identical over 9 bases. V lost 4 bases to trimming and J lost 0 bases; unmatched junction nucleotides: 4. The CDR3 spans 15 residues. The germline V gene encodes CDR1 LNHDA and CDR2 SQIVND (reference sequence). In DNA form, the CDR3 reads TGTGCCAGTAGTACGGGACAGGGCTACTCCTACGAGCAGTACTTC. Translating it yields CASSTGQGYSYEQYF.

The J gene is TRBJ1-1, the V gene TRBV4-1; unclear D gene. This CDR3 is built from 14 residues. V gave up 5 bases and J gave up 0 bases, with 10 bases separating them. The V gene's germline CDR1 is MGHRA and CDR2 YSYEKL. This CDR3 is CASSMGVVNTEAFF. CDR3 coding DNA: TGCGCCAGCAGCATGGGAGTGGTGAACACTGAAGCTTTCTTT.

The chain is built from TRBV3-1 (or the pseudogene TRBV3-2) and TRBJ2-7; 7 bases agree with TRBD1. After removal of 5 bases from V and 5 bases from J, the junction contained 9 bases not matched to a gene. This CDR3 has 14 amino acids. CDR1 and CDR2 (germline): LGHDT, YNNKEL (reference sequence). CDR3: CASSTRQGRHEQYF. CDR3 in DNA: TGTGCCAGCAGCACCCGACAGGGTCGCCACGAGCAGTACTTC.

V is TRBV19 and J is TRBJ1-1; D gene unclear. The CDR3 runs to 14 residues. The germline V gene encodes CDR1 LNHDA and CDR2 SQIVND (reference sequence). The V end lost 3 bases, the J end lost 4 bases, and 12 bases lay between the germline ends. CDR3 region: CASSMWGEATEAFF. CDR3 nucleotides: TGTGCCAGTAGTATGTGGGGTGAAGCCACTGAAGCTTTCTTT.

The genes are TRBV27 and TRBJ2-5; no firm D call. Germline CDR1 is MNHEY and CDR2 is SMNVEV (reference sequence). The CDR3 is 14 amino acids. Trimming pared 7 bases from V and 2 bases from J, leaving 14 bases between. As DNA, the CDR3 is TGTGCCAGCACCCCCTTTCTGGGGCAAGAGACCCAGTACTTC. Its protein is CASTPFLGQETQYF.

The V gene is TRBV9, the J gene TRBJ2-7; possible D gene TRBD2, 5 bases. CDR1 and CDR2 (germline): SGDLS, YYNGEE. Between the trimmed V and J ends, which lost 1 base and 3 bases, there was a span of 17 bases. The CDR3 extends over 16 amino acids. CDR3 nucleotide sequence: TGTGCCAGCAGCGTATGGTGGCTAGCAGATCACTACGAGCAGTACTTC. Protein product: CASSVWWLADHYEQYF.

Here the CDR3 DNA reads TGTGCCAGCAGACACAAGGGACTGGACTACGAGCAGTACTTC. Translated: CASRHKGLDYEQYF. V and J are TRBV2 and TRBJ2-7, with D possibly matching TRBD2 (6 bases). The CDR3 length is 14 residues. The V end was cut by 6 bases, the J end by 3 bases, with 15 bases between. Germline V CDR1 and CDR2: SNHLY, FYNNEI.

V usage is TRBV10-2 and J usage is TRBJ2-2; a weak D match, TRBD2 (6 bases). Trimming pared 7 bases from V and 0 bases from J, leaving 9 bases between. Per germline, CDR1 WSHSY and CDR2 SAAADI. The CDR3 is made up of 14 amino acids. CDR3 bases: TGCGCCAGCAAGGGCGGGACGAACACCGGGGAGCTGTTTTTT. Protein product: CASKGGTNTGELFF.

CDR3 loop: CASSLIGGGMNTEAFF. CDR3 in DNA: TGTGCCAGCAGCTTGATCGGGGGCGGGATGAACACTGAAGCTTTCTTT. The chain is built from TRBV5-4 and TRBJ1-1; weak D call: TRBD1 (6 bases). CDR3 length equals 16 residues. Germline-derived CDR1 and CDR2 are SGHNT and YYREEE (reference sequence). Trimming cost V 1 base and J 0 bases, with 13 bases left between them.

This clone came up once. This chain links TRBV4-1 with TRBJ1-5; D is ambiguous. Germline assignment: CDR1 MGHRA and CDR2 YSYEKL. The CDR3 covers 13 residues. V was clipped by 6 bases and J by 0 bases, with 6 bases between them. CDR3 DNA sequence: TGCGCCAGCAGGGGATCTAGCAATCAGCCCCAGCATTTT. As protein: CASRGSSNQPQHF.

This rearrangement joins TRBV7-8 to TRBJ1-2; D not certain. The germline V gene encodes CDR1 SGHVS and CDR2 FQNEAQ. V lost 0 bases, J lost 8 bases, and 19 bases lay in between. This CDR3 is 16 amino acids long. CDR3 amino acids: CASSLALSTALWGYTF. The DNA for the CDR3 is TGTGCCAGCAGCTTAGCCCTCAGCACTGCGTTATGGGGCTACACCTTC.

The V and J genes are TRBV13 and TRBJ2-2; D is undetermined. V shed 6 bases and J shed 0 bases, with 5 bases lying between them. CDR1 and CDR2 from the germline V gene are PRHDT and FYEKMQ (reference sequence). This CDR3 region has 13 residues. For the CDR3, the DNA is TGTGCCAGCAGTCACGCGAACACCGGGGAGCTGTTTTTT. Its protein product is CASSHANTGELFF.

The V gene is TRBV6-5, the J gene TRBJ2-3, with a tentative D call TRBD2 (5 bases). The germline V gene encodes CDR1 MNHEY and CDR2 SVGAGI. CDR3 length equals 13 residues. Trimming stripped 4 bases from V and 4 bases from J, with 9 bases between. DNA of the CDR3: TGTGCCAGCAGTTCGCGAGGGCCAGATACGCAGTATTTT. It codes for CASSSRGPDTQYF.

The chain joins TRBV28 to TRBJ2-5, with D maybe TRBD1 (6 bases). Trimming pared 6 bases from V and 2 bases from J, leaving 10 bases between. Germline V lookup: CDR1 MDHEN, CDR2 SYDVKM. The CDR3 runs to 13 residues. The CDR3 sequence is CASSPGQQETQYF. The CDR3 DNA sequence: TGTGCCAGCAGCCCCGGACAGCAAGAGACCCAGTACTTC.

This chain links TRBV21-1 with TRBJ1-6. TRBV21-1 is flagged as a pseudogene. CDR3 size: 12 residues. CDR3 sequence reads: CASSCGGSPLHF. The CDR3 coding sequence is TGTGCCAGCAGCTGTGGCGGTTCACCCCTCCACTTT.

This chain's CDR3 is CASTSVGDSGTEAFF. CDR3 sequence (DNA): TGTGCCAGCACCTCAGTTGGGGACAGTGGGACTGAAGCTTTCTTT. This chain connects TRBV11-3 to TRBJ1-1; 7 bases line up with TRBD1. Germline loops: CDR1 SGHNT, CDR2 YENEEA. The length of the CDR3 is 15 residues. The trim removed 7 bases at V and 5 bases at J, leaving 13 bases unmatched.

In its sample, this clone was seen once. This chain connects TRBV29-1 to TRBJ2-1; D is unresolved. V was cut by 7 bases and J by 4 bases, with 14 bases left in between. Germline lookup yields CDR1 SQVTM and CDR2 ANQGSEA. The CDR3 consists of 13 residues. The CDR3 reads CSAVRLLYNEQFF. In nucleotides, the CDR3 is TGCAGCGCCGTGAGGTTACTTTACAATGAGCAGTTCTTC.

The rearrangement links TRBV10-3 to TRBJ1-5, with 7 bases identical to TRBD1. Per germline, CDR1 ENHRY and CDR2 SYGVKD. There are 13 residues in the CDR3. V dropped 6 bases and J dropped 5; count of bases not matched to a gene: 4. In DNA, the CDR3 is TGTGCCATCAGCGACAGGGTAGATCAGCCCCAGCATTTT. Its protein product is CAISDRVDQPQHF.

The count of this clone is one. The chain is built from TRBV30 and TRBJ2-2, with D possibly TRBD2 on 6 matching bases. Germline loops: CDR1 GTSNPN, CDR2 SVGIG (reference sequence). The CDR3 loop spans 15 amino acids. Trimming removed 4 bases from V and 2 bases from J, with 14 bases in between. The CDR3 here is CAWTSGDFNTGELFF. The CDR3 DNA sequence: TGTGCCTGGACCTCCGGGGACTTTAACACCGGGGAGCTGTTTTTT.

Here the CDR3 DNA reads TGCGCCAGCAGCGTGGGGGCCCTCGGGGAGACCCAGTACTTC. Protein: CASSVGALGETQYF. This chain links TRBV5-1 with TRBJ2-5; TRBD1 is a possible D gene (6 bases). Trimming cost V 4 bases and J 5 bases, with 15 bases left between them. Germline V gene data show CDR1 as SGHRS and CDR2 as YFSETQ. The CDR3 is 14 residues long.

This sequence joins TRBV9 and TRBJ2-1, with D perhaps TRBD1 or TRBD2 (5 bases each). The length of the CDR3 is 19 residues. Per the germline V gene, CDR1 is SGDLS and CDR2 is YYNGEE. V lost 2 bases and J 6 bases, leaving 27 bases between the germline ends. This chain's CDR3 is CASSVPPVVAFGDLNEQFF. CDR3 coding DNA: TGTGCCAGCAGCGTCCCCCCCGTAGTAGCCTTCGGGGACCTCAATGAGCAGTTCTTC.

This rearrangement joins TRBV5-1 to TRBJ1-1; the D gene is possibly TRBD1 (5 bases). Germline values: CDR1 SGHRS, CDR2 YFSETQ. The CDR3 is 14 amino acids. Between the trimmed V and J ends, which lost 4 bases and 5 bases, there was a span of 15 bases. CDR3 sequence: CASSQGTSRTEAFF. For the CDR3, the DNA is TGCGCCAGCAGCCAAGGGACGTCGAGGACTGAAGCTTTCTTT.

The chain has TRBV5-4 and TRBJ2-7; 10 nucleotides align to TRBD2. CDR1 is SGHNT, CDR2 YYREEE, per germline (reference sequence). Trimming removed 4 bases from V and 3 bases from J; junction bases left unmatched: 4. The CDR3 length is 14 residues. The CDR3 bases are TGTGCCAGCAGCATAACTAGCGGGATCTACGAGCAGTACTTC. It specifies CASSITSGIYEQYF.

The chain is built from TRBV15 and TRBJ1-2, with TRBD1 matching 7 bases. In germline, CDR1 is LNHNV, CDR2 YYDKDF (reference sequence). The CDR3 covers 15 residues. Germline trimming cut 1 base from V and 2 bases from J; bases unmatched to any gene: 4. CDR3 region: CATSRGMTGNYGYTF. DNA for the CDR3: TGTGCCACCAGCAGAGGAATGACAGGGAACTATGGCTACACCTTC.

This chain joins TRBV28 and TRBJ2-7; possibly TRBD1 or TRBD2 for D (5 bases each). V lost 8 bases to trimming and J lost 5 bases, with 19 bases between them. Germline loops: CDR1 MDHEN, CDR2 SYDVKM. This CDR3 contains 14 residues. Here the CDR3 DNA reads TGTGCCAGCCTGGGGCGGAGCGGAATCGACGAGCAGTACTTC. Amino acid sequence: CASLGRSGIDEQYF.